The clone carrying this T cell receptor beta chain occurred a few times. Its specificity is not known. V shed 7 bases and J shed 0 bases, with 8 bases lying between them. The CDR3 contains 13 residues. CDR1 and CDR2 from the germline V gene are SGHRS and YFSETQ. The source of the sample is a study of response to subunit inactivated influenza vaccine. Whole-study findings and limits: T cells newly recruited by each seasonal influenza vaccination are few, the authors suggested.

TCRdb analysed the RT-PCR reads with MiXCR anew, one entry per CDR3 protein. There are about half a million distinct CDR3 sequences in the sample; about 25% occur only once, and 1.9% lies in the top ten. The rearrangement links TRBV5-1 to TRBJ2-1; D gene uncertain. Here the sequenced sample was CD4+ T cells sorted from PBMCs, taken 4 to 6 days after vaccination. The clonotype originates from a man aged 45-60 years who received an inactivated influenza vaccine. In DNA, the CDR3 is TGCGCCAGCTCGGGTAACTCCTACAATGAGCAGTTCTTC. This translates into CASSGNSYNEQFF.